The 26 T cell receptor beta chains below come from one sample, sequenced in a study of CD8 T cells in Susac syndrome. Reverse transcription used about 0.5 to 1 ug RNA and random hexamers. Each CDR3 protein is one row after TCRdb ran MiXCR on the immunoSEQ multiplex PCR reads. This sample has about 130,000 distinct CDR3 sequences, with about 96% found just once. The sample taken for sequencing was CD4+ T cells from PBMCs. The receptors originated from a human donor in good health.

This clonotype was recorded once. The V and J genes are TRBV19 and TRBJ2-7, with TRBD1 identical over 9 bases. Germline values: CDR1 LNHDA, CDR2 SQIVND (reference sequence). This CDR3 has 15 amino acids. V lost 2 bases and J lost 3; bases outside the gene matches: 5. CDR3 nucleotide sequence: TGTGCCAGTAGTATAAGTACAGGGGGCGTCTACGAGCAGTACTTC. Its translation: CASSISTGGVYEQYF.

This sequence joins TRBV5-1 and TRBJ1-2, with D possibly matching TRBD1 (6 bases). The V gene lost 4 bases and the J gene lost 2 bases, with 12 bases spanning the gap. This CDR3 comprises 14 residues. Germline values: CDR1 SGHRS, CDR2 YFSETQ. The DNA of the CDR3 is TGCGCCAGCAGCGCGGGACAACGAAACTATGGCTACACCTTC. Amino acids: CASSAGQRNYGYTF.

CDR3 nucleotide sequence: TGCGCCAGCAGTGCCGGGACGGATACTCAATACACCTTC. This encodes CASSAGTDTQYTF. The chain joins TRBV10-1 to TRBJ1-2, with a tentative D call TRBD1 (5 bases). Germline V lookup: CDR1 WNHNN, CDR2 SYGVQD (reference sequence). V dropped 4 bases and J dropped 11 bases, with 17 bases sitting between them. The CDR3 is 13 residues long.

The chain carries TRBV11-2 and TRBJ2-1; D gene uncertain. V lost 5 bases and J 0 bases, leaving 14 bases between the germline ends. From germline, CDR1 is SGHAT and CDR2 FQNNGV. The CDR3 sequence is 16 residues long. This CDR3 reads CASSQRSDSSYNEQFF. In DNA form, the CDR3 reads TGTGCCAGCAGCCAAAGGAGCGATAGCTCCTACAATGAGCAGTTCTTC.

This chain connects TRBV5-1 to TRBJ2-7, with D possibly TRBD2 on 5 matching bases. The V gene lost 4 bases and the J gene lost 4 bases, with 21 bases spanning the gap. Germline CDR1 and CDR2: SGHRS and YFSETQ. The CDR3 contains 16 residues. CDR3: CASSPVGSGGLYEQYF. CDR3 in DNA: TGCGCCAGCAGCCCGGTAGGGAGCGGTGGTTTGTACGAGCAGTACTTC.

The rearrangement uses TRBV19 and TRBJ1-2; TRBD1 matches 10 bases. Unmatched junction bases numbered 5, after V lost 7 bases and J lost 0 bases. Germline V gene lookup returns CDR1 LNHDA and CDR2 SQIVND (reference sequence). This CDR3 has 15 amino acids. The CDR3 spells CASKGTGVANYGYTF. CDR3 coding DNA: TGTGCCAGTAAAGGGACAGGGGTCGCTAACTATGGCTACACCTTC.

The chain has TRBV27 and TRBJ2-5, with a possible D match to TRBD2 (6 bases). Trimming left V 6 bases short and J 4 bases short, with 12 bases between. The CDR3 consists of 13 residues. Per germline, CDR1 MNHEY and CDR2 SMNVEV (reference sequence). This CDR3 reads CASSRGTRETQYF. As DNA, the CDR3 is TGTGCCAGCAGCCGCGGGACTCGAGAGACCCAGTACTTC.

The chain employs TRBV27 and TRBJ2-7, with TRBD2 matching over 8 bases. V shed 6 bases, J shed 4 bases, and the junction held 8 bases outside the gene matches. Germline CDR1 MNHEY, CDR2 SMNVEV (reference sequence). The CDR3 spans 14 residues. The CDR3 loop is CASRPSGSFYEQYF. The CDR3 DNA follows: TGTGCCAGCAGACCCAGCGGGAGCTTTTACGAGCAGTACTTC.

The chain joins TRBV5-6 to TRBJ2-2, with D unclear. V was pared by 0 bases and J by 6 bases, with 6 bases between. The CDR3 is 13 amino acids. Germline V gene sequence: CDR1 SGHDT, CDR2 YYEEEE. As DNA, the CDR3 is TGTGCCAGCAGCTTGGCATCCCCCGGGGAGCTGTTTTTT. It translates to CASSLASPGELFF.

The rearrangement joins TRBV28 to TRBJ1-1; D is undetermined. Trimming cost V 1 base and J 11 bases, with 17 bases left between them. CDR1 MDHEN and CDR2 SYDVKM come from the germline V gene. The CDR3 length is 14 residues. The CDR3 sequence is CASSLSPRRSWAFF. CDR3 coding DNA: TGTGCCAGCAGTTTATCCCCCCGGCGGTCGTGGGCTTTCTTT.

This clonotype was seen a single time. The V gene is TRBV6-1, the J gene TRBJ2-2; tentatively, D is TRBD2 (5 bases). CDR1 MNHNS and CDR2 SASEGT come from the germline V gene. The CDR3 has 16 residues. Trimming pared 6 bases from V and 4 bases from J, leaving 18 bases between. The CDR3 is CASRRRMRVGTGELFF. The DNA of the CDR3 is TGTGCCAGCAGACGACGCATGAGGGTTGGCACCGGGGAGCTGTTTTTT.

The CDR3: CASNNVRLSDTQYF. CDR3 nucleotides: TGTGCCAGTAATAACGTTCGGCTGTCAGATACGCAGTATTTT. J is TRBJ2-3 and V is TRBV19, with D uncertain. This CDR3 is 14 amino acids long. Germline CDR1 and CDR2: LNHDA and SQIVND (reference sequence). Trimming cost V 7 bases and J 4 bases, with 15 bases left between them.

The rearrangement uses TRBV5-1 and TRBJ2-3; D remains unclear. The V end lost 1 base, the J end lost 4 bases, and 13 bases lay between the germline ends. The CDR3 consists of 15 residues. Per the germline V gene, CDR1 is SGHRS and CDR2 is YFSETQ. CDR3 sequence: CASSLNSQVADTQYF. In DNA, the CDR3 is TGCGCCAGCAGCTTGAATAGTCAGGTCGCAGATACGCAGTATTTT.

This clonotype came up once. This rearrangement joins TRBV3-1 to TRBJ2-1; 10 nucleotides match TRBD2. Germline loops: CDR1 LGHDT, CDR2 YNNKEL (reference sequence). Trimming at V came to 4 bases and at J to 9 bases, leaving 9 bases not matched to a gene. CDR3 length: 15 amino acids. The CDR3 region has the DNA TGTGCCAGCAGCCCCCAGGTAGCGGGAGGAGGTGAGCAGTTCTTC. Translated, it gives CASSPQVAGGGEQFF.

V gene TRBV7-9 combines with J gene TRBJ2-3; D gene unclear. The germline V and J ends were trimmed by 6 bases and 0 bases, with 10 bases remaining between them. The CDR3 totals 14 residues. Looked up from germline, CDR1 is SEHNR and CDR2 is FQNEAQ (reference sequence). The DNA for the CDR3 is TGTGCCAGCAGTCGGGCAGAGAGCACAGATACGCAGTATTTT. Translated: CASSRAESTDTQYF. Filled out from reference TRBV7-9 and TRBJ2-3, the complete variable domain reads DTGVSQNPRHKITKRGQNVTFRCDPISEHNRLYWYRQTLGQGPEFLTYFQNEAQLEKSRLLSDRFSAERPKGSFSTLEIQRTEQGDSAMYLCASSRAESTDTQYFGPGTRLTVL.

This chain connects TRBV28 to TRBJ2-4; D perhaps matches TRBD1 (5 bases). Deletions cut 3 bases from V and 5 bases from J, with 14 bases between. CDR3 length equals 15 residues. Germline lookup yields CDR1 MDHEN and CDR2 SYDVKM. CDR3 bases: TGTGCCAGCAGTTTTCTCCAGGGAAGGGAAAACATTCAGTACTTC. Residues: CASSFLQGRENIQYF.

This chain joins TRBV12-3 or TRBV12-4 and TRBJ1-2, with no clear D. The CDR3 totals 11 residues. V dropped 6 bases and J dropped 4 bases, with 6 bases sitting between them. The CDR3 DNA sequence: TGTGCCAGCAGCTGGACCTATGGCTACACCTTC. As protein: CASSWTYGYTF.

The chain couples TRBV7-9 to TRBJ1-4; D is ambiguous. The V end lost 5 bases, the J end lost 7 bases, and 11 bases lay between the germline ends. The CDR3 totals 13 residues. Germline CDR1 is SEHNR and CDR2 is FQNEAQ (reference sequence). The CDR3 reads CASSPEAGEKLFF. CDR3 in DNA: TGTGCCAGCAGCCCCGAGGCGGGTGAAAAACTGTTTTTT.

This chain connects TRBV18 to TRBJ1-1, with 7 bases aligning to TRBD1. Germline trimming cut 4 bases from V and 3 bases from J; bases unmatched to any gene: 5. Germline assignment: CDR1 KGHSH and CDR2 LQKENI. CDR3 size: 14 residues. The DNA for the CDR3 is TGTGCCAGCTCACGACTCCAGGGGGACACTGAAGCTTTCTTT. Translated: CASSRLQGDTEAFF.

The chain combines TRBV7-2 with TRBJ2-7; 8 bases map to TRBD1. The CDR3 spans 13 residues. Losses at the gene ends were 5 bases for V and 6 bases for J; bases not matched to a gene: 6. Germline CDR1 SGHTA, CDR2 FQGNSA. CDR3 amino acids: CASSRQGPSEQYF. The CDR3 bases are TGTGCCAGCAGCCGACAGGGGCCCAGCGAGCAGTACTTC.

This chain's CDR3 is CASSHNRAQETQYF. The CDR3 DNA follows: TGTGCCAGCAGCCATAACAGGGCTCAAGAGACCCAGTACTTC. The chain is built from TRBV9 and TRBJ2-5; a weak D match, TRBD1 (6 bases). The germline gives CDR1 SGDLS, CDR2 YYNGEE. The CDR3 consists of 14 residues. Trimming took off 4 bases at V and 2 bases at J, with 12 bases between the two ends.

The rearrangement joins TRBV20-1 to TRBJ2-3; D ambiguous. In germline, CDR1 is DFQATT, CDR2 SNEGSKA (reference sequence). CDR3 length: 13 amino acids. The ends were cut back, 3 bases at V and 2 bases at J, with 9 bases in the middle. The CDR3 loop reads CSASRRSTDTQYF. The CDR3 bases are TGCAGTGCTAGCAGGCGGTCCACAGATACGCAGTATTTT.

The chain joins TRBV6-5 to TRBJ2-2; D perhaps matches TRBD1 (5 bases). Germline values: CDR1 MNHEY, CDR2 SVGAGI. This CDR3 contains 15 residues. With 7 bases removed from V and 0 bases from J, the gap between germline ends came to 12 bases. As DNA, the CDR3 is TGTGCCAGCATCAGAGACAGCACGAACACCGGGGAGCTGTTTTTT. Amino acids: CASIRDSTNTGELFF.

V gene TRBV7-2 combines with J gene TRBJ2-7; 9 nucleotides agree with TRBD2. The CDR3 is made up of 16 amino acids. The V segment lost 6 bases and the J segment 6 bases; nucleotides outside the gene matches: 15. Per the germline V gene, CDR1 is SGHTA and CDR2 is FQGNSA. The CDR3 DNA follows: TGTGCCAGCAGTCCCTCAGCATCGGGAGCGGGAGGCGAGCAGTACTTC. Protein sequence: CASSPSASGAGGEQYF.

J is TRBJ1-1 and V is TRBV7-9; no clear D gene. V was clipped by 2 bases and J by 0 bases, with 10 bases between them. Per the germline V gene, CDR1 is SEHNR and CDR2 is FQNEAQ (reference sequence). The CDR3 consists of 15 residues. In DNA form, the CDR3 reads TGTGCCAGCAGCTTAATCAGTAGACTGAACACTGAAGCTTTCTTT. Translation gives CASSLISRLNTEAFF.

The V call is TRBV28, the J call TRBJ2-1, with a tentative D call TRBD2 (5 bases). Germline V gives CDR1 MDHEN, CDR2 SYDVKM. Trimming shortened V by 5 bases and J by 12 bases, and 11 bases separated the two germline ends. The CDR3 sequence is 11 residues long. CDR3: CASSPEGRQFF. For the CDR3, the DNA is TGTGCCAGCAGTCCGGAAGGGAGGCAGTTCTTC.